This TCR beta chain was recovered during a study of blood T cell repertoires in COVID-19. The overall study: Material from acute and convalescent COVID-19 was sourced from the United States, Italy and Spain.

CDR3 length: 17 amino acids. V was clipped by 0 bases and J by 5 bases, with 19 bases between them. CDR1 and CDR2 from the germline V gene are SGHVS and FNYEAQ. Researchers sorted participants into cohorts using their self-reported clinical history. Cohort 3 donors counted as recovered after two negative PCRs, clearance, or resolved symptoms. The assay was immunoSEQ multiplex PCR, and TCRdb's table has in-frame clones only and misses some. The sample yields hundreds of thousands of clones, roughly 86% seen once. V and J are TRBV7-6 and TRBJ1-2, with D perhaps TRBD1 (6 bases). This clonotype originated in a woman younger than 35 who had recovered from COVID-19. Sequenced input: PBMCs or T cells enriched from blood (not recorded which). The CDR3 loop is CASSLAFGRGGAYGYTF. CDR3 nucleotides: TGTGCCAGCAGCTTAGCCTTTGGAAGGGGGGGAGCTTATGGCTACACCTTC. The full variable domain, rest sourced from reference TRBV7-6 and TRBJ1-2, is GAGVSQSPRYKVTKRGQDVALRCDPISGHVSLYWYRQALGQGPEFLTYFNYEAQQDKSGLPNDRFSAERPEGSISTLTIQRTEQRDSAMYRCASSLAFGRGGAYGYTFGSGTRLTVV.